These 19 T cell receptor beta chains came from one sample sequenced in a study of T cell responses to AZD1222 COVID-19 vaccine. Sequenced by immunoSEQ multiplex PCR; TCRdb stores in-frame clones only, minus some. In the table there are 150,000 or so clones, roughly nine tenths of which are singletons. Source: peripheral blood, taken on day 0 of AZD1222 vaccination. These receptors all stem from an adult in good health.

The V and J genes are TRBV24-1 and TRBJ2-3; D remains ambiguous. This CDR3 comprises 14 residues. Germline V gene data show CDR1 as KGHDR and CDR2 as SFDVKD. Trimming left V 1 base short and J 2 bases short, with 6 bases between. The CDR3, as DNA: TGTGCCACCAGTGATTTTAAGGACACAGATACGCAGTATTTT. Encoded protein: CATSDFKDTDTQYF.

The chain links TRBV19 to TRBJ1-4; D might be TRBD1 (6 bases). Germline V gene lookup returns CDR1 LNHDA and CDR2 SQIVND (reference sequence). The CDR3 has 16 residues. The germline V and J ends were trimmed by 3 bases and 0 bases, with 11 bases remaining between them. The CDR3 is CASSMRGHATNEKLFF. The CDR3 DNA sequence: TGTGCCAGTAGTATGCGGGGGCATGCAACTAATGAAAAACTGTTTTTT.

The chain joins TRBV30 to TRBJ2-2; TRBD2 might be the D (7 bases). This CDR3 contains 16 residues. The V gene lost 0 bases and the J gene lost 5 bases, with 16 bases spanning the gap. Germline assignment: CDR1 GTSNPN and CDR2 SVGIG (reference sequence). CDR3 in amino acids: CAWSVTPAGATGELFF. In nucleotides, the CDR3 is TGTGCCTGGAGTGTAACCCCGGCGGGGGCGACCGGGGAGCTGTTTTTT. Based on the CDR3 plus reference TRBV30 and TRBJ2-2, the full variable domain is SQTIHQWPATLVQPVGSPLSLECTVEGTSNPNLYWYRQAAGRGLQLLFYSVGIGQISSEVPQNLSASRPQDRQFILSSKKLLLSDSGFYLCAWSVTPAGATGELFFGEGSRLTVL.

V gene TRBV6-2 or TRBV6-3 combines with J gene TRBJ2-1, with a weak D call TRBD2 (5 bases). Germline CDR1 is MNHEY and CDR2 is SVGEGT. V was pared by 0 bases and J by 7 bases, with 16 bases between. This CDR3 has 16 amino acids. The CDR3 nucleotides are TGTGCCAGCAGTTACTCCCAGACTACCCCTAGGAATGAGCAGTTCTTC. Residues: CASSYSQTTPRNEQFF.

The CDR3 region is CASSVIEKQGKTEAFF. The CDR3 DNA is TGTGCCAGTAGTGTCATAGAGAAACAGGGTAAGACTGAAGCTTTCTTT. The chain carries TRBV19 and TRBJ1-1; the D gene is possibly TRBD1 (6 bases). Trimming removed 5 bases at V and 5 bases at J, with 21 bases between. Per the germline V gene, CDR1 is LNHDA and CDR2 is SQIVND (reference sequence). The CDR3 has 16 amino acids.

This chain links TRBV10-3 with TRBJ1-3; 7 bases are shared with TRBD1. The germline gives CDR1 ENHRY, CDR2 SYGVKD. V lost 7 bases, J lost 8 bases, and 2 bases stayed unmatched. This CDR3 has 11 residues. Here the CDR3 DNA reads TGTGCCATCAAAAGGGGGCACACCATATATTTT. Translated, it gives CAIKRGHTIYF.

The CDR3 DNA reads as TGTGCCAGCAGTTCCAGGGTAGGACTGAGTAGCAATCAGCCCCAGCATTTT. Its translation: CASSSRVGLSSNQPQHF. The V call is TRBV27, the J call TRBJ1-5; a possible D gene is TRBD1 (5 bases). Germline loops: CDR1 MNHEY, CDR2 SMNVEV (reference sequence). Trimming stripped 4 bases from V and 0 bases from J, with 16 bases between. There are 17 residues in the CDR3.

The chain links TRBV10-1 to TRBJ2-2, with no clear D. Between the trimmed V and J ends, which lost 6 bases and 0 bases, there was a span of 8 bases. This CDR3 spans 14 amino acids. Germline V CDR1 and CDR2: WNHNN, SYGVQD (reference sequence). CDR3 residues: CASRQKPNTGELFF. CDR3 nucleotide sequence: TGCGCCAGCAGGCAGAAGCCGAACACCGGGGAGCTGTTTTTT.

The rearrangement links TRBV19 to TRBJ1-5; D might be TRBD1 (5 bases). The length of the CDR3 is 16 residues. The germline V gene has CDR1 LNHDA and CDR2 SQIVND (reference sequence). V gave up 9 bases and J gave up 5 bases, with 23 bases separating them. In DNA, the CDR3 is TGTGCCAGCGATATATCTCAGGGACGCAAAGATCAGCCCCAGCATTTT. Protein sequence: CASDISQGRKDQPQHF.

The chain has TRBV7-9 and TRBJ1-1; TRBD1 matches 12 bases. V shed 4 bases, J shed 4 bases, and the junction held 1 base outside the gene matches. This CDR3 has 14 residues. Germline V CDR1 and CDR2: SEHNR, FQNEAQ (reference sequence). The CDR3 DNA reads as TGTGCCAGCAGCTCGGGACAGGGGGCCACTGAAGCTTTCTTT. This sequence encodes CASSSGQGATEAFF.

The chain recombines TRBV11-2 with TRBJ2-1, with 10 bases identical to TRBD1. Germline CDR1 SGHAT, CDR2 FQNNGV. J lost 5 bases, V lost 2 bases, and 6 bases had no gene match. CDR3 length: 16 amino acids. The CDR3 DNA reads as TGTGCCAGCAGCTTAAGGACAGGGGGAGCAGACAATGAGCAGTTCTTC. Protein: CASSLRTGGADNEQFF.

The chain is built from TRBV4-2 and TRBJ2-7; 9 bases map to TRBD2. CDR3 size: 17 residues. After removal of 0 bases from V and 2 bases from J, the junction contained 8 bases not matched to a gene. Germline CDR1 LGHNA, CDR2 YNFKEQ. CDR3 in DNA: TGTGCCAGCAGCCAAGAAGGACTAGCGATTCGACCCTACGAGCAGTACTTC. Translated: CASSQEGLAIRPYEQYF.

The CDR3 loop is CASSPQGAREQYF. For the CDR3, the DNA is TGTGCCAGCAGCCCACAGGGGGCAAGGGAGCAGTACTTC. The chain combines TRBV11-1 with TRBJ2-7; TRBD1 matches 9 bases. In germline, CDR1 is SGHAT, CDR2 FQDESV (reference sequence). J was trimmed by 7 bases and V by 5 bases; bases with no gene match: 6. This CDR3 has 13 residues.

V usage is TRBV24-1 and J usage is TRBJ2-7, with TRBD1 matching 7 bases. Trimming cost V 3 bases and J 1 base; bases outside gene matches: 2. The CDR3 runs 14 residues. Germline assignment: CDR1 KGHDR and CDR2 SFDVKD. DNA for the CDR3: TGTGCCACCAGTGATGGGGGACAGTCCTACGAGCAGTACTTC. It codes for CATSDGGQSYEQYF.

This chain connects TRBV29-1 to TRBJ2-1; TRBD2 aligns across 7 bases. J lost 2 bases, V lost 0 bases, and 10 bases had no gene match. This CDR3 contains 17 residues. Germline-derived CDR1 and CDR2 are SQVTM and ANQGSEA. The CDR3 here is CSVEDTSGKTTYNEQFF. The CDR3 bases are TGCAGCGTTGAAGATACCAGCGGGAAAACAACCTACAATGAGCAGTTCTTC.

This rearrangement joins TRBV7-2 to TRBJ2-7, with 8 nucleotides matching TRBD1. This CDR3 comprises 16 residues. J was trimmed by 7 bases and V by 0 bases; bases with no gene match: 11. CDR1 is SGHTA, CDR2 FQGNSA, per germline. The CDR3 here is CASSLALGRGRREQYF. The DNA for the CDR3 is TGTGCCAGCAGCTTAGCGCTAGGCAGGGGGCGGCGGGAGCAGTACTTC.

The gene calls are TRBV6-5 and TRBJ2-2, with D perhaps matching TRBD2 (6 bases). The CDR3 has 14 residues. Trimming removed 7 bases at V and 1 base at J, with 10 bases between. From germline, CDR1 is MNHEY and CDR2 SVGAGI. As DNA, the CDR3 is TGTGCCAGCACTTATAGCGGGAACACCGGGGAGCTGTTTTTT. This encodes CASTYSGNTGELFF.

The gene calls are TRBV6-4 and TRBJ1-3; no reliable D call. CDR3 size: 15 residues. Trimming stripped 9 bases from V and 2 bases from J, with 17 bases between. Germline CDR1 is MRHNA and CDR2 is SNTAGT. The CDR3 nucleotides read TGTGCCAGTGGGCGGGTACGAGCGGCTGGAAACACCATATATTTT. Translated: CASGRVRAAGNTIYF.

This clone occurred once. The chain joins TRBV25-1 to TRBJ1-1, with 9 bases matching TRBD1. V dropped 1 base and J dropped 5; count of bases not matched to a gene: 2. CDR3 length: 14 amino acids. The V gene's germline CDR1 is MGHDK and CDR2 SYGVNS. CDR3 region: CASSESGQGTEAFF. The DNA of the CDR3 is TGTGCCAGCAGTGAATCGGGACAGGGTACTGAAGCTTTCTTT.